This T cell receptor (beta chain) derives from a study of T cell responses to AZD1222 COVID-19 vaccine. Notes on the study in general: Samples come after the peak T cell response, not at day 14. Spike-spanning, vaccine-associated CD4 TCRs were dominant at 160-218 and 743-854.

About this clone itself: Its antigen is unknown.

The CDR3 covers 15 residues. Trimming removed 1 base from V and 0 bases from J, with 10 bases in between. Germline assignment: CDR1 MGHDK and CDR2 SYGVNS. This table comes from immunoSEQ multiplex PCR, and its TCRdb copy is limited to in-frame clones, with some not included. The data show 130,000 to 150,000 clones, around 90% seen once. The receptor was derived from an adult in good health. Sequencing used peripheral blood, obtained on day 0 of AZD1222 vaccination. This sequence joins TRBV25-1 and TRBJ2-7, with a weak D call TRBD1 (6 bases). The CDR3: CASSESGARSYEQYF. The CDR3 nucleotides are TGTGCCAGCAGTGAATCAGGGGCTCGCTCCTACGAGCAGTACTTC.